Shown below are 5 T cell receptor beta chains from a single sample sequenced in a study of neurological immune-mediated disorders. TCRdb redid the calling of the 5' RACE reads with MiXCR, one entry per CDR3 protein. There are 75,000 to 90,000 distinct CDR3 sequences in the sample; approximately 10% occur only once, and around 2% lies in the top ten. Specimen: PBMCs. The receptors here all came from a man aged 35 to 55 in good health.

This clonotype was seen ten or more times. J is TRBJ2-3 and V is TRBV20-1, with D perhaps being TRBD1 or TRBD2 (6 bases each). The CDR3 runs to 14 residues. Trimming cost V 3 bases and J 8 bases, with 18 bases left between them. Germline CDR1 and CDR2: DFQATT and SNEGSKA (reference sequence). CDR3 sequence reads: CSASYGGPGGTQYF. CDR3 DNA sequence: TGCAGTGCTAGTTACGGGGGCCCCGGTGGTACGCAGTATTTT.

This clonotype was counted a few times. CDR3 in DNA: TGTGCCAGCAGCTCCACAGGGGAGGTCCTCTATGGCTACACCTTC. The encoded protein is CASSSTGEVLYGYTF. V gene TRBV7-9 combines with J gene TRBJ1-2, with 7 bases aligning to TRBD1. With V trimmed by 4 bases and J by 4 bases, 9 bases remained unmatched. The germline gives CDR1 SEHNR, CDR2 FQNEAQ (reference sequence). The CDR3 is made up of 15 amino acids.

This clonotype was counted between two and nine times. The rearrangement uses TRBV19 and TRBJ2-7, with 8 bases that match TRBD2. V shed 4 bases, J shed 5 bases, and the junction held 19 bases outside the gene matches. The CDR3 spans 18 residues. Germline CDR1 LNHDA, CDR2 SQIVND (reference sequence). In DNA, the CDR3 is TGTGCCAGTAGTACCCGAGCGGGAGCCGAGCCGGCGCAAGACGAGCAGTACTTC. Translating gives CASSTRAGAEPAQDEQYF. Full variable domain (remainder filled in from reference TRBV19 and TRBJ2-7): DGGITQSPKYLFRKEGQNVTLSCEQNLNHDAMYWYRQDPGQGLRLIYYSQIVNDFQKGDIAEGYSVSREKKESFPLTVTSAQKNPTAFYLCASSTRAGAEPAQDEQYFGPGTRLTVT.

This clonotype came up many times. V and J are TRBV29-1 and TRBJ2-1; D unclear. Germline V gene data show CDR1 as SQVTM and CDR2 as ANQGSEA. The germline V and J ends were trimmed by 4 bases and 7 bases, with 11 bases remaining between them. The CDR3 is 12 residues long. The CDR3 region is CSVVRTSNEQFF. The CDR3 DNA follows: TGCAGCGTTGTGAGAACCTCTAATGAGCAGTTCTTC.

In its sample, this clonotype was seen many times. The gene calls are TRBV5-1 and TRBJ1-6; possibly TRBD1 for D (5 bases). Trimming shortened V by 6 bases and J by 5 bases, and 12 bases separated the two germline ends. The CDR3 is 14 amino acids. Germline assignment: CDR1 SGHRS and CDR2 YFSETQ. This chain's CDR3 is CASTVDRDNSPLHF. For the CDR3, the DNA is TGCGCCAGCACCGTTGACAGAGATAATTCACCCCTCCACTTT.